These 19 T cell receptor beta chains were sequenced from one sample in a study of radiation and T cells in renal cell carcinoma. Sample time point: blood 2 weeks post-SBRT. Described treatment: 15 Gy SBRT to primary tumor, nephrectomy 4 weeks later. Some clones are missing from TCRdb's copy, which holds only in-frame ones; the method was immunoSEQ multiplex PCR. The sample has about 120,000 clones, approximately 85% seen once. This specimen consisted of blood, obtained from a patient whose treatment included radiotherapy and nephrectomy. The origin of the receptors is a man aged 45-60 years with renal cell carcinoma.

This clone was recorded once. This sequence joins TRBV5-1 and TRBJ2-3; 8 bases are shared with TRBD2. The CDR3 runs 17 residues. Germline V lookup: CDR1 SGHRS, CDR2 YFSETQ. Germline trimming cut 0 bases from V and 6 bases from J; bases unmatched to any gene: 12. The CDR3 is CASSLGTGGPSSDTQYF. The DNA of the CDR3 is TGCGCCAGCAGCTTGGGAACGGGGGGGCCATCGTCGGATACGCAGTATTTT.

In nucleotides, the CDR3 is TGTGCCAGCAGCTTAGCAAGGGCTAGCGGGACGACAGATACGCAGTATTTT. Amino acids: CASSLARASGTTDTQYF. The chain is built from TRBV7-9 and TRBJ2-3; 9 bases match TRBD2. Germline CDR1 SEHNR, CDR2 FQNEAQ (reference sequence). Germline trimming cut 0 bases from V and 3 bases from J; bases unmatched to any gene: 7. This CDR3 has 17 residues.

This clone showed up just a few times. This chain connects TRBV4-2 to TRBJ2-7; no clear D gene. Trimming left V 2 bases short and J 4 bases short, with 6 bases between. The CDR3 contains 12 residues. The germline CDR1 and CDR2 sequences are LGHNA and YNFKEQ. CDR3 residues: CASSQSGYEQYF. DNA of the CDR3: TGTGCCAGCAGCCAATCCGGATACGAGCAGTACTTC.

The rearrangement joins TRBV30 to TRBJ2-1, with 9 nucleotides matching TRBD1. The CDR3 is made up of 13 amino acids. V lost 4 bases to trimming and J lost 6 bases; unmatched junction nucleotides: 4. Germline lookup yields CDR1 GTSNPN and CDR2 SVGIG (reference sequence). Here the CDR3 reads CAWTETGGNEQFF. CDR3 nucleotides: TGTGCCTGGACTGAGACAGGGGGCAATGAGCAGTTCTTC.

The V and J genes are TRBV2 and TRBJ2-7; TRBD1 matches at 8 bases. This CDR3 region has 14 residues. V lost 4 bases, J lost 3 bases, and 5 bases stayed unmatched. Germline CDR1 SNHLY, CDR2 FYNNEI. The CDR3 loop reads CASSVDRDSYEQYF. The CDR3 coding sequence is TGTGCCAGCAGTGTGGACAGGGACAGCTACGAGCAGTACTTC.

The count of this clone is one. The rearrangement links TRBV5-5 to TRBJ1-2, with 10 positions matching TRBD1. CDR3 length: 18 amino acids. The V and J ends lost 3 bases and 5 bases, in that order; junction bases with no gene match: 16. Germline lookup yields CDR1 SGHKS and CDR2 YYEKEE (reference sequence). CDR3 loop: CASSSHRDRGPGGYGYTF. CDR3 sequence (DNA): TGTGCCAGCAGCTCCCACCGGGACAGGGGTCCCGGGGGATATGGCTACACCTTC.

The chain combines TRBV2 with TRBJ2-2, with a tentative D call TRBD2 (5 bases). Between the trimmed V and J ends, which lost 0 bases and 5 bases, there was a span of 7 bases. The germline CDR1 and CDR2 sequences are SNHLY and FYNNEI. The CDR3 is 14 amino acids. The CDR3, as DNA: TGTGCCAGCAGTGAAGCCGGGATGACCGGGGAGCTGTTTTTT. Its protein is CASSEAGMTGELFF.

This sequence joins TRBV7-9 and TRBJ2-4; D ambiguous. This CDR3 is built from 13 residues. Germline assignment: CDR1 SEHNR and CDR2 FQNEAQ (reference sequence). Trimming took off 5 bases at V and 0 bases at J, with 5 bases between the two ends. Written as DNA, the CDR3 is TGTGCCAGCAGCGGCCTAGCCAAAAACATTCAGTACTTC. It translates to CASSGLAKNIQYF.

The genes are TRBV2 and TRBJ1-3, with D tentatively TRBD1 (6 bases). Trimming cost V 6 bases and J 4 bases, with 16 bases left between them. The CDR3 length is 15 residues. Germline V gene data show CDR1 as SNHLY and CDR2 as FYNNEI. The CDR3 loop reads CASRKQGGAGNTIYF. In DNA form, the CDR3 reads TGTGCCAGCAGAAAACAGGGAGGTGCGGGAAACACCATATATTTT.

This clone was observed many times. Different DNA sequences within this sample yield the same CDR3. The chain employs TRBV11-2 and TRBJ2-5; no clear D. Germline CDR1 is SGHAT and CDR2 is FQNNGV. V was shortened by 5 bases and J by 5 bases, with 9 bases between the two germline ends. There are 12 residues in the CDR3. The CDR3 loop reads CASSPRTETQYF. The CDR3 DNA reads TGTGCCAGCAGCCCTAGGACGGAGACCCAGTACTTC.

V is TRBV5-1 and J is TRBJ2-7; D is undetermined. Deletions cut 0 bases from V and 1 base from J, with 14 bases between. CDR3 length: 16 amino acids. Germline CDR1 is SGHRS and CDR2 is YFSETQ. CDR3 loop: CASSLVALTGSYEQYF. In DNA, the CDR3 is TGCGCCAGCAGCTTGGTGGCGTTGACTGGGTCCTACGAGCAGTACTTC.

Points on this clone: A read error may produce the germline difference seen at one junction end. This chain connects TRBV7-7 to TRBJ2-5; 12 nucleotides agree with TRBD1. This CDR3 is built from 15 residues. Germline assignment: CDR1 SSHAT and CDR2 FNYEAQ (reference sequence). The CDR3 region is CASSPGQGAVETQYF. In nucleotides, the CDR3 is TGTGCTAGCAGCCCGGGACAGGGGGCCGTAGAGACCCAGTACTTC. The whole variable domain, filled in from reference TRBV7-7 and TRBJ2-5, reads GAGVSQSPRYKVTKRGQDVTLRCDPISSHATLYWYQQALGQGPEFLTYFNYEAQPDKSGLPSDRFSAERPEGSISTLTIQRTEQRDSAMYRCASSPGQGAVETQYFGPGTRLLVL.

The chain employs TRBV30 and TRBJ2-7, with TRBD2 matching over 8 bases. Per the germline V gene, CDR1 is GTSNPN and CDR2 is SVGIG (reference sequence). The CDR3 loop spans 14 amino acids. V was pared by 3 bases and J by 3 bases, with 7 bases of the junction left unmatched. CDR3 in DNA: TGTGCCTGGAGAAGGACTAGCACCAGCTACGAGCAGTACTTC. Residues: CAWRRTSTSYEQYF.

This sequence joins TRBV7-9 and TRBJ2-7; D perhaps matches TRBD1 (6 bases). The CDR3 is made up of 15 amino acids. Trimming stripped 5 bases from V and 3 bases from J, with 17 bases between. CDR1 is SEHNR and CDR2 is FQNEAQ in the germline V gene (reference sequence). CDR3 DNA: TGTGCCAGCAGCGCGAGACAGGAAGGGATCTACGAGCAGTACTTC. Translation: CASSARQEGIYEQYF.

This chain joins TRBV19 and TRBJ1-3, with TRBD1 matching over 9 bases. CDR1 LNHDA and CDR2 SQIVND come from the germline V gene (reference sequence). Trimming removed 7 bases from V and 8 bases from J; junction bases left unmatched: 12. The CDR3 length is 15 residues. This chain's CDR3 is CASTVIGQGFYTIYF. The CDR3 region has the DNA TGTGCCAGTACCGTCATTGGACAGGGGTTTTACACCATATATTTT.

This chain connects TRBV7-2 to TRBJ1-2, with 8 positions matching TRBD1. The length of the CDR3 is 12 residues. Trimming took 9 bases from V and 4 from J; bases not matched to a gene: 4. Germline-derived CDR1 and CDR2 are SGHTA and FQGNSA. The CDR3 DNA sequence: TGTGCCAGTGCGACAGGGGTCTATGGCTACACCTTC. Translated, it gives CASATGVYGYTF. The whole variable domain, filled in from reference TRBV7-2 and TRBJ1-2, reads GAGVSQSPSNKVTEKGKDVELRCDPISGHTALYWYRQSLGQGLEFLIYFQGNSAPDKSGLPSDRFSAERTGGSVSTLTIQRTQQEDSAVYLCASATGVYGYTFGSGTRLTVV.

V usage is TRBV11-3 and J usage is TRBJ2-1, with TRBD2 identical over 7 bases. Germline V lookup: CDR1 SGHNT, CDR2 YENEEA. The CDR3 totals 15 residues. V shed 5 bases and J 4 bases; nucleotides not matched to a gene: 8. The CDR3 DNA is TGTGCCAGCAGCCAAGGGCGGGGGACGTACAATGAGCAGTTCTTC. Translating gives CASSQGRGTYNEQFF. The whole variable domain, filled in from reference TRBV11-3 and TRBJ2-1, reads EAGVVQSPRYKIIEKKQPVAFWCNPISGHNTLYWYLQNLGQGPELLIRYENEEAVDDSQLPKDRFSAERLKGVDSTLKIQPAELGDSAVYLCASSQGRGTYNEQFFGPGTRLTVL.

This chain links TRBV10-1 with TRBJ2-3, with 8 bases that match TRBD2. The CDR3 spans 14 residues. The germline V gene encodes CDR1 WNHNN and CDR2 SYGVQD (reference sequence). The V and J ends lost 4 bases and 1 base, in that order; junction bases with no gene match: 1. CDR3 in amino acids: CASSATSGTDTQYF. The CDR3 DNA follows: TGCGCCAGCAGTGCGACTAGCGGCACAGATACGCAGTATTTT.

This chain connects TRBV9 to TRBJ2-3, with D perhaps assigned TRBD1 or TRBD2 (5 bases each). The CDR3 totals 14 residues. Per the germline V gene, CDR1 is SGDLS and CDR2 is YYNGEE. Trimming pared 4 bases from V and 2 bases from J, leaving 11 bases between. The CDR3 region is CASSRVGDTDTQYF. The CDR3 nucleotides read TGTGCCAGCAGCCGGGTGGGGGACACAGATACGCAGTATTTT.